A selection of T cell receptor beta chains follows, all from one sample in a study of human T cells and chemical hapten exposure. Each CDR3 protein is one row after TCRdb ran MiXCR on the RACE reads. The sample yields roughly 120,000 distinct CDR3 sequences, approximately 8.3% seen once. The sequenced sample consisted of whole blood. The receptors stem from a male donor in good health. Some clones in this sample may be carry-over from other donors' samples. CDR3s include the opening cysteine and the closing phenylalanine or tryptophan. The D gene is left open where the match is weak. Part of the rows lack a size; the others show once, few, many or a class for expanded clones.

len,v_gene,abundance,j_gene,d_gene,CDR3nt,CDR3aa
15,TRBV2,-,TRBJ2-7,TRBD1,TGTGCCAGCAGTGAAGAGACAGGGGAGTTCTACGAGCAGTACTTC,CASSEETGEFYEQYF
17,TRBV20-1,-,TRBJ2-1,TRBD2,TGCAGTGCTAGACTCTCCCCCTCTAGCGGGGGGTACAATGAGCAGTTCTTC,CSARLSPSSGGYNEQFF
14,TRBV6-6,once,TRBJ2-7,TRBD1,TGTGCCAGCAGCAACGGACAGGACCCCTACGAGCTGTACTTC,CASSNGQDPYELYF
15,TRBV29-1,-,TRBJ2-5,TRBD2,TGCAGCGTTGAAAGGAAGATAGCGGGAAAAGAGACCCAGTACTTC,CSVERKIAGKETQYF
12,TRBV10-1,few,TRBJ2-2,-,TGCGCCAGCAGTGTAGGCCGCGGGGAGCTGTTTTTT,CASSVGRGELFF
15,TRBV19,few,TRBJ2-7,TRBD1,TGTGCCAGTAGTACTCCGAGGGGGCGTCTGGAAGAGCAGTACTTC,CASSTPRGRLEEQYF
15,TRBV7-9,few,TRBJ2-7,-,TGTGCCAGCAGCCCGCGTGAGGAGGCCTCCTACGAGCAGTACTTC,CASSPREEASYEQYF
15,TRBV7-2,many,TRBJ2-6,-,TGTGCCAGCAGCTTAGATTTTTCTGGGGCCAACGTCCTGACTTTC,CASSLDFSGANVLTF
12,TRBV10-3,few,TRBJ1-5,-,TGTGCCATAGCGAACGGCAATCAGCCCCAGCATTTT,CAIANGNQPQHF
13,TRBV20-1,-,TRBJ1-2,-,TGCAGTGCTAGGGACAGTATTAACTATGGCTACACCTTC,CSARDSINYGYTF
13,TRBV10-3,-,TRBJ1-5,-,TGTGCCATCAGTGAGGGGGGGAATCAGCCCCAGCATTTT,CAISEGGNQPQHF
15,TRBV11-2,few,TRBJ2-1,-,TGTGCCAGCAGCTTAGATCTGGGGAGATACAATGAGCAGTTCTTC,CASSLDLGRYNEQFF
12,TRBV29-1,-,TRBJ2-7,TRBD2,TGCAGCGTGACTAGCGGGAGGTCCGAGCAGTACTTC,CSVTSGRSEQYF
14,TRBV7-9,few,TRBJ2-7,TRBD1,TGTGCCAGCAGCCCTCGGACAGGGTGGTACGAGCAGTACTTC,CASSPRTGWYEQYF
14,TRBV4-3,-,TRBJ2-3,-,TGCGCCAGCAGCCAAGATGAGGGAACAGATACGCAGTATTTT,CASSQDEGTDTQYF
12,TRBV12-5,-,TRBJ1-2,-,TGTGCTAGTGGTTTGGGGAACTATGGCTACACCTTC,CASGLGNYGYTF
13,TRBV19,many,TRBJ2-7,-,TGTGCCAGTAGGCCGGGCACCGGGGACGAGCAGTACTTC,CASRPGTGDEQYF
16,TRBV3-1,-,TRBJ2-1,-,TGTGCCAGCAGCGAAGCGAGGCAGAGTCTATACAATGAGCAGTTCTTC,CASSEARQSLYNEQFF
15,TRBV5-1,-,TRBJ1-2,-,TGCGCCAGCAGCTTGTATACCGGATCCCTCTATGGCTACACCTTC,CASSLYTGSLYGYTF
14,TRBV7-2,few,TRBJ2-3,-,TGTGCCAGCCTCCGGGACTTTTACACAGATACGCAGTATTTT,CASLRDFYTDTQYF
14,TRBV12-3/TRBV12-4,many,TRBJ1-4,-,TGTGCCAGCAGTTTAGGGGCAACTAATGAAAAACTGTTTTTT,CASSLGATNEKLFF
15,TRBV7-8,few,TRBJ2-3,TRBD2,TGTGCCAGCAGCTTAGGAGCGGGGCTCACAGATACGCAGTATTTT,CASSLGAGLTDTQYF
13,TRBV20-1,-,TRBJ2-4,-,TGCAGTGCTAGAGCCGGCGGCACAAACATTCAGTACTTC,CSARAGGTNIQYF
14,TRBV4-1,-,TRBJ1-6,TRBD1,TGCGCCAGCAGCCAAGGGGACAGAAATTCACCCCTCCACTTT,CASSQGDRNSPLHF